This T cell receptor (beta chain) stems from a study of cytomegalovirus exposure and HLA in healthy donors. Overall study: Out of about 180 million T cells, an earlier analysis found about 120 million unique TCR beta sequences in total. General observations from the study: An analysis was carried out later, and it reportedly showed fewer N-insertions in an Asian-associated ancestry cluster than the 666-donor mean. From TCR beta sequences, most subjects' HLA-A and HLA-B alleles were reportedly predicted accurately.

The primer mix had 60 Vbeta and 13 Jbeta primers. Generated by immunoSEQ multiplex PCR, the TCRdb table keeps only in-frame clones and is missing some. The profile shows approximately 250,000 clones, 78% of them singletons. Worth noting for this clone: Its target is unknown.

V was trimmed by 0 bases and J by 3 bases, leaving 15 bases between them. The CDR3 length is 16 residues. Germline V gene data show CDR1 as GTSNPN and CDR2 as SVGIG (reference sequence). Sequenced sample: PBMCs. J is TRBJ2-1 and V is TRBV30, with D possibly being TRBD2 (7 bases). This TCR derives from a boy aged 10-17 years in good health and CMV-seronegative. The CDR3: CAWSVRGRGLYNEQFF. In nucleotides, the CDR3 is TGTGCCTGGAGTGTAAGAGGGCGGGGGCTCTACAATGAGCAGTTCTTC.